One sample yielded the 7 T cell receptor beta chains listed below, sequenced in a study of Graves' ophthalmopathy and Graves' hyperthyroidism. Researchers took RNA transcripts and amplified TCR beta CDR3 regions from them. Second-round multiplex PCR came after first-round RT-PCR with HTBI primers. TCRdb processed the multiplex PCR reads anew with MiXCR; each CDR3 protein has one entry. In the table there are 560,000 or so distinct CDR3 sequences, just under 40% of which are singletons. Sequences were obtained from peripheral blood or thyroid tissue (not recorded which). The source of these receptors is an adult man with Graves' hyperthyroidism.

This chain joins TRBV10-2 and TRBJ2-5; 14 nucleotides agree with TRBD2. CDR1 is WSHSY, CDR2 SAAADI, per germline. J was trimmed by 5 bases and V by 6 bases; bases with no gene match: 11. This CDR3 has 17 residues. The CDR3 sequence: CASSTGTSGRKGETQYF. In DNA form, the CDR3 reads TGCGCCAGCAGCACCGGGACTAGCGGGAGAAAGGGGGAGACCCAGTACTTC.

V usage is TRBV19 and J usage is TRBJ1-4, with TRBD1 matching over 7 bases. Looked up from germline, CDR1 is LNHDA and CDR2 is SQIVND (reference sequence). Losses at the gene ends were 5 bases for V and 5 bases for J; bases not matched to a gene: 8. This CDR3 contains 15 residues. Written as DNA, the CDR3 is TGTGCCAGTAGTTCCCCGGGACAGACAAATGAAAAACTGTTTTTT. Its translation is CASSSPGQTNEKLFF.

As concerns this clonotype: Being one base from a much bigger clone, this may be a read error. In this CDR3 the conserved last residue, phenylalanine or tryptophan, is missing, so a read error is likely. The chain is built from TRBV9 and TRBJ2-2; 7 positions match TRBD1. CDR3 length: 15 amino acids. V was pared by 5 bases and J by 5 bases, with 9 bases of the junction left unmatched. CDR1 and CDR2 from the germline V gene are SGDLS and YYNGEE. CDR3 amino acids: CASSDDRARTGELFL. In DNA form, the CDR3 reads TGTGCCAGCAGTGACGACAGGGCCAGAACCGGGGAGCTGTTTTTA.

This clonotype was seen ten or more times. The J gene is TRBJ1-5, the V gene TRBV20-1, with TRBD1 identical over 8 bases. The CDR3 is 15 amino acids. V gave up 5 bases and J gave up 7 bases; unmatched junction bases: 13. CDR1 and CDR2 (germline): DFQATT, SNEGSKA (reference sequence). The CDR3: CSAALRGRSGQPQHF. For the CDR3, the DNA is TGCAGTGCTGCCCTCAGGGGGCGGAGTGGGCAGCCCCAGCATTTT.

This rearrangement joins TRBV19 to TRBJ1-6, with TRBD1 as a possible D gene (6 bases). CDR1 and CDR2 from the germline V gene are LNHDA and SQIVND (reference sequence). CDR3 size: 15 residues. Trimming took off 1 base at V and 9 bases at J, with 13 bases between the two ends. The CDR3 nucleotides are TGTGCCAGTAGTATAGCGGGAGGGGGTCGTTCACCCCTCCACTTT. This sequence encodes CASSIAGGGRSPLHF. The entire variable domain, with the rest obtained from reference TRBV19 and TRBJ1-6, is as follows: DGGITQSPKYLFRKEGQNVTLSCEQNLNHDAMYWYRQDPGQGLRLIYYSQIVNDFQKGDIAEGYSVSREKKESFPLTVTSAQKNPTAFYLCASSIAGGGRSPLHFGNGTRLTVT.

This clonotype was seen at least ten times. The chain carries TRBV7-9 and TRBJ2-7; 7 bases agree with TRBD2. The trim removed 5 bases at V and 4 bases at J, leaving 11 bases unmatched. Germline V gene data show CDR1 as SEHNR and CDR2 as FQNEAQ (reference sequence). CDR3 length: 15 amino acids. CDR3 in DNA: TGTGCCAGCAGCCGGGGGGAGTATCCTTCGTACGAGCAGTACTTC. Translating it yields CASSRGEYPSYEQYF.

Only a few counts were recorded for this clonotype. The rearrangement links TRBV29-1 to TRBJ2-3; 11 bases map to TRBD2. This CDR3 comprises 15 residues. Germline V gene lookup returns CDR1 SQVTM and CDR2 ANQGSEA. After removal of 6 bases from V and 2 bases from J, the junction contained 7 bases not matched to a gene. The CDR3 loop is CSVAGTSGDTDTQYF. In nucleotides, the CDR3 is TGCAGCGTGGCCGGGACTAGCGGTGACACAGATACGCAGTATTTT.